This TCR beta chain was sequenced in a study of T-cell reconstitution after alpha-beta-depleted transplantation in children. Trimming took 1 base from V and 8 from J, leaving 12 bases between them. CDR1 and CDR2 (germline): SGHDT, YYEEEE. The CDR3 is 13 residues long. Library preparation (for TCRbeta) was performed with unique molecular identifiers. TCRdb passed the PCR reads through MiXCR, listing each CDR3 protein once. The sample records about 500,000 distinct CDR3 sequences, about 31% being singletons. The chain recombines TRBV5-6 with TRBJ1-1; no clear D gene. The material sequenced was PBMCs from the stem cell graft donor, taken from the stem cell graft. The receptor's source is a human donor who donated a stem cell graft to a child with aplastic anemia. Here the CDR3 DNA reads TGTGCCAGCAGCTTGTGGCCCCCTATCGAAGCTTTCTTT. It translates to CASSLWPPIEAFF.